This T cell receptor (beta chain) was identified during a study of T cells in Graves' hyperthyroidism and ophthalmopathy. Background on the study: Staff took peripheral blood when the initial diagnosis was made, before any treatment began.

Per the germline V gene, CDR1 is DFQATT and CDR2 is SNEGSKA (reference sequence). With 6 bases clipped from V and 6 bases from J, the junction kept 11 bases outside the gene matches. This CDR3 is built from 16 residues. General observations from the study: Within blood appeared most thyroid clonotypes that had expanded above 0.001. A model using 13 V-J features told ophthalmopathy apart from stable hyperthyroidism.

In this sample, this clonotype turned up a few times. Its antigen remains unknown. Graves' hyperthyroidism qualified as stable when ophthalmopathy did not progress within 18 months. The CDR3 regions of TCR beta were amplified from RNA transcripts. First-round RT-PCR targeting the TCR CDR3 was performed with the HTBI primer set. TCRdb reprocessed the multiplex PCR reads via MiXCR and lists one record per CDR3 protein. Among approximately 480,000 distinct CDR3 sequences listed, 20% to 25% were seen once. This sequence joins TRBV20-1 and TRBJ2-2; 12 nucleotides line up with TRBD2. The specimen sequenced was blood. This receptor was obtained from a young man with Graves' hyperthyroidism. In nucleotides, the CDR3 is TGCAGTGCAACACCCTTTACTAGCGGGGGGCCCGGGGAGCTGTTTTTT. Protein: CSATPFTSGGPGELFF.